The 16 T cell receptor beta chains in this list originate from one sample, sequenced in a study of blood T cells in healthy people across ages. Together with a sample-barcoded 5' primer, a J-beta primer mix was included in a second PCR lasting about 7 to 11 cycles. TCRdb re-analysed the 5' RACE reads in MiXCR, keeping a single row per CDR3 protein. The table records over a million distinct CDR3 sequences, more than 40% of them present only once. The sequencing sample was made of blood. Receptors originate from a woman in her sixties in good health.

This chain joins TRBV28 and TRBJ2-5, with 9 bases that match TRBD1. V lost 5 bases to trimming and J lost 2 bases; unmatched junction nucleotides: 18. CDR3 size: 19 residues. CDR1 MDHEN and CDR2 SYDVKM come from the germline V gene. This CDR3 is CASSPRLLTGGGRQETQYF. The DNA for the CDR3 is TGTGCCAGCAGTCCACGATTACTGACAGGGGGTGGAAGGCAAGAGACCCAGTACTTC.

This clonotype was detected only a few times. The V and J genes are TRBV27 and TRBJ1-1, with 7 bases matching TRBD1. V lost 5 bases and J lost 0; bases outside the gene matches: 15. The CDR3 consists of 18 residues. The germline CDR1 and CDR2 sequences are MNHEY and SMNVEV (reference sequence). CDR3 in DNA: TGTGCCAGCAGTCCGAGCCCGTGGGACAGAAACCTGAACACTGAAGCTTTCTTT. Translating it yields CASSPSPWDRNLNTEAFF.

The genes are TRBV18 and TRBJ2-5, with 9 bases fitting TRBD2. The assigned J gene may be wrong: the sequence end matches TRBJ2-7 better. The CDR3 loop spans 15 amino acids. The germline V gene encodes CDR1 KGHSH and CDR2 LQKENI. The CDR3 sequence is CASSPPSGRRYEQYF. CDR3 coding DNA: TGTGCCAGCTCACCACCTAGCGGGAGAAGGTACGAGCAGTACTTC.

The chain couples TRBV20-1 to TRBJ2-1; 9 nucleotides align to TRBD2. The CDR3 is 16 residues long. Germline V gene lookup returns CDR1 DFQATT and CDR2 SNEGSKA (reference sequence). The trim removed 1 base at V and 8 bases at J, leaving 12 bases unmatched. CDR3 nucleotides: TGCAGTGCTAGAGCATCGCGGGAGGGCCTGGTTGATGAGCAGTTCTTC. Amino acid sequence: CSARASREGLVDEQFF.

This clonotype was recorded only once. An end of the junction differs from the germline gene, which may be a read error. J is TRBJ1-2 and V is TRBV27, with D unclear. Germline CDR1 is MNHEY and CDR2 is SMNVEV (reference sequence). This CDR3 spans 15 amino acids. CDR3 DNA: TGTGCCAGCAGTCTTCTCGGTGTCGGGAACTATGGCTGCACCTTC. As protein: CASSLLGVGNYGCTF.

The sample holds a few counts of this clonotype. The chain has TRBV7-2 and TRBJ2-1, with TRBD2 matching 8 bases. CDR1 is SGHTA and CDR2 is FQGNSA in the germline V gene. J gave up 1 base and V 1 base, and 3 bases lay outside the gene matches. This CDR3 is built from 16 residues. The CDR3 region is CASSLVSSGSYNEQFF. The CDR3 region has the DNA TGTGCCAGCAGCTTAGTTTCTAGCGGGTCCTACAATGAGCAGTTCTTC.

The sample holds a few counts of this clonotype. The rearrangement links TRBV12-3 or TRBV12-4 to TRBJ2-1; D not certain. The CDR3 extends over 13 amino acids. V lost 5 bases and J lost 11, with 16 bases in between. The CDR3 bases are TGTGCCAGCAGTCCTCATGACAAGCCTAAGCAGTTCTTC. This codes for CASSPHDKPKQFF.

The CDR3 reads CASSELGVSYNEQFF. CDR3 DNA: TGTGCCAGCAGTGAATTGGGGGTGTCCTACAATGAGCAGTTCTTC. The chain links TRBV25-1 to TRBJ2-1; D is tentatively TRBD1 or TRBD2 (5 bases each). Trimming removed 1 base at V and 1 base at J, with 8 bases between. From germline, CDR1 is MGHDK and CDR2 SYGVNS. CDR3 length: 15 residues.

The chain uses TRBV6-2 or TRBV6-3 and TRBJ2-3; D is uncertain. This CDR3 comprises 12 residues. Trimming shortened V by 6 bases and J by 10 bases, and 14 bases separated the two germline ends. From germline, CDR1 is MNHEY and CDR2 SVGEGT. The CDR3, as DNA: TGTGCCAGCAGCTCCGGACGACGGGCGCAGTATTTT. Protein: CASSSGRRAQYF.

The chain couples TRBV6-5 to TRBJ2-7; 9 nucleotides line up with TRBD2. The ends lost 7 bases at V and 4 bases at J; junction bases unmatched: 8. The CDR3 covers 14 residues. Per the germline V gene, CDR1 is MNHEY and CDR2 is SVGAGI. CDR3 in amino acids: CASKPGLATYEQYF. For the CDR3, the DNA is TGTGCCAGCAAACCGGGACTAGCAACATACGAGCAGTACTTC.

V and J are TRBV7-8 and TRBJ2-1, with 8 nucleotides matching TRBD2. Germline V gene sequence: CDR1 SGHVS, CDR2 FQNEAQ. This CDR3 is 15 amino acids long. J was trimmed by 3 bases and V by 1 base; bases with no gene match: 2. The CDR3 coding sequence is TGTGCCAGCAGCTTAGTTAGCGGGATCTACAATGAGCAGTTCTTC. It encodes CASSLVSGIYNEQFF.

Here the CDR3 reads CASGPDHLTGELFF. The CDR3 DNA is TGTGCTAGTGGCCCCGATCACCTCACCGGGGAGCTGTTTTTT. The rearrangement uses TRBV12-5 and TRBJ2-2; D uncertain. The germline V gene encodes CDR1 LGHNT and CDR2 FRNRAP. V gave up 6 bases and J gave up 4 bases, with 12 bases separating them. The CDR3 is 14 residues long.

The J gene is TRBJ2-1, the V gene TRBV12-3 or TRBV12-4; a weak D match, TRBD1 (5 bases). CDR3 length: 14 residues. V shed 6 bases and J shed 2 bases, with 11 bases lying between them. The CDR3 loop reads CASSVPRAYNEQFF. CDR3 nucleotides: TGTGCCAGCAGCGTACCCAGGGCCTACAATGAGCAGTTCTTC.

This clonotype was seen a handful of times. The chain employs TRBV28 and TRBJ1-6; 9 nucleotides align to TRBD1. The CDR3 covers 16 residues. The V gene's germline CDR1 is MDHEN and CDR2 SYDVKM. The V gene end was trimmed by 6 bases and the J gene end by 7 bases; junction bases not matched to a gene: 10. CDR3 sequence: CASRRLGTGINSPLHF. The CDR3 nucleotides are TGTGCCAGCAGACGACTCGGGACAGGGATAAATTCACCCCTCCACTTT. Looking up the rest from reference TRBV28 and TRBJ1-6 gives the full variable domain: DVKVTQSSRYLVKRTGEKVFLECVQDMDHENMFWYRQDPGLGLRLIYFSYDVKMKEKGDIPEGYSVSREKKERFSLILESASTNQTSMYLCASRRLGTGINSPLHFGNGTRLTVT.

V gene TRBV29-1 combines with J gene TRBJ1-1, with D perhaps TRBD1 (5 bases). The CDR3 has 14 residues. Germline CDR1 is SQVTM and CDR2 is ANQGSEA. V shed 7 bases and J shed 1 base, with 16 bases lying between them. The CDR3 nucleotides are TGCAGCGGCGGCAGCCTTGGGGGGAACACTGAAGCTTTCTTT. This codes for CSGGSLGGNTEAFF.

This chain connects TRBV5-6 to TRBJ2-7; possibly TRBD1 or TRBD2 for D (6 bases each). Trimming pared 0 bases from V and 7 bases from J, leaving 14 bases between. The V gene's germline CDR1 is SGHDT and CDR2 YYEEEE. CDR3 length: 14 amino acids. The chain's CDR3 is CASSLGGRTEEQYF. The CDR3 DNA reads TGTGCCAGCAGCTTGGGGGGGAGGACAGAGGAGCAGTACTTC.